These 20 T cell receptor beta chains were sequenced from one sample in a study of T cell repertoires in cytomegalovirus infection. TCRdb passed the reads through MiXCR, listing each CDR3 protein once. This table holds 250,000 or so distinct CDR3 sequences, over 15% found once. Sequenced sample: CD8+ T cells from PBMCs. These receptors all stem from a human donor in good health (CMV status not recorded). Some clones in this sample may be carry-over from other donors' samples.

This clonotype has more than one count but fewer than ten. The chain links TRBV15 to TRBJ2-5; the D gene is possibly TRBD1 (6 bases). Trimming cost V 3 bases and J 1 base, with 12 bases left between them. The V gene's germline CDR1 is LNHNV and CDR2 YYDKDF (reference sequence). The CDR3 has 15 amino acids. CDR3 region: CATSSALDSQETQYF. Here the CDR3 DNA reads TGTGCCACCAGCAGCGCCCTGGACAGCCAAGAGACCCAGTACTTC.

The chain has TRBV13 and TRBJ1-3; no clear D gene. Looked up from germline, CDR1 is PRHDT and CDR2 is FYEKMQ (reference sequence). V was pared by 6 bases and J by 7 bases, with 7 bases between. The CDR3 spans 11 residues. CDR3 DNA sequence: TGTGCCAGCAGTCTTATTAACACCATATATTTT. It translates to CASSLINTIYF.

This clonotype has a count of ten or more. J is TRBJ2-2 and V is TRBV4-1, with no clear D. V shed 1 base and J shed 3 bases, with 12 bases lying between them. CDR3 length: 16 residues. Looked up from germline, CDR1 is MGHRA and CDR2 is YSYEKL. The CDR3 region is CASSQVRKVDTGELFF. The CDR3 DNA follows: TGCGCCAGCAGCCAAGTCAGGAAAGTTGACACCGGGGAGCTGTTTTTT.

This chain links TRBV27 with TRBJ1-2; unclear D gene. Between the trimmed V and J ends, which lost 0 bases and 8 bases, there was a span of 10 bases. The germline gives CDR1 MNHEY, CDR2 SMNVEV (reference sequence). CDR3 length equals 13 residues. DNA for the CDR3: TGTGCCAGCAGTTTATCGGAGGCGGACGGCTACACCTTC. It codes for CASSLSEADGYTF.

To note about this clonotype: This may be a read error: a much more frequent sequence differs by one nucleotide. The conserved phenylalanine or tryptophan is not found at the CDR3 terminus, so this likely reflects a read error. The chain links TRBV7-4 to TRBJ1-5; the D is unclear. Deletions cut 5 bases from V and 0 bases from J, with 8 bases between. CDR3 length: 14 residues. Germline V gives CDR1 SGHVT, CDR2 SQSDAQ. CDR3 region: CASSPADSNQPQHL. CDR3 in DNA: TGTGCCAGCAGCCCGGCCGATAGCAATCAGCCCCAGCATCTT.

J is TRBJ2-5 and V is TRBV6-2 or TRBV6-3; D perhaps matches TRBD2 (5 bases). There are 16 residues in the CDR3. Germline V gene data show CDR1 as MNHEY and CDR2 as SVGEGT. V was trimmed by 2 bases and J by 4 bases, leaving 17 bases between them. This CDR3 is CASSYAGANGGETQYF. The CDR3 DNA follows: TGTGCCAGCAGTTACGCTGGAGCAAATGGAGGAGAGACCCAGTACTTC.

This clonotype came up many times. Germline and junction disagree at one end, which may indicate a read error. CDR3 sequence reads: CASSLDGYEQYF. In DNA form, the CDR3 reads TGTGCCAGCAGCTTAGACGGCTACGAGCAGTACTTC. This sequence joins TRBV5-1 and TRBJ2-7; D unresolved. Germline values: CDR1 SGHRS, CDR2 YFSETQ. The CDR3 has 12 residues.

Comments on this clonotype: At one end, the junction sequence differs from germline, possibly due to a read error. The chain joins TRBV6-6 to TRBJ2-1; D unresolved. The length of the CDR3 is 14 residues. Germline assignment: CDR1 MNHNY and CDR2 SVGAGI (reference sequence). The CDR3 region has the DNA TGTGCCAACAGTCCCGGCGAAACCTACAATGAGCAGTTCTTC. It specifies CANSPGETYNEQFF.

This clonotype was seen many times. The chain employs TRBV7-2 and TRBJ2-2; unclear D gene. The CDR3 is 13 amino acids. Trimming stripped 5 bases from V and 1 base from J, with 5 bases between. Germline CDR1 SGHTA, CDR2 FQGNSA. CDR3 protein: CASSPQNTGELFF. The CDR3 DNA reads as TGTGCCAGCAGCCCGCAGAACACCGGGGAGCTGTTTTTT. The variable domain in full, with the rest retrieved from reference TRBV7-2 and TRBJ2-2, is GAGVSQSPSNKVTEKGKDVELRCDPISGHTALYWYRQSLGQGLEFLIYFQGNSAPDKSGLPSDRFSAERTGGSVSTLTIQRTQQEDSAVYLCASSPQNTGELFFGEGSRLTVL.

This clonotype was detected ten times or more. The rearrangement uses TRBV7-9 and TRBJ2-3, with a possible D match to TRBD1 (6 bases). This CDR3 has 20 residues. Germline assignment: CDR1 SEHNR and CDR2 FQNEAQ (reference sequence). Trimming took 3 bases from V and 2 from J, leaving 27 bases between them. The CDR3 is CASSFPSAVTTGQTTDTQYF. The CDR3 DNA follows: TGTGCCAGCAGCTTTCCCTCCGCTGTGACGACGGGACAAACCACAGATACGCAGTATTTT. Complete variable domain (other parts from reference TRBV7-9 and TRBJ2-3): DTGVSQNPRHKITKRGQNVTFRCDPISEHNRLYWYRQTLGQGPEFLTYFQNEAQLEKSRLLSDRFSAERPKGSFSTLEIQRTEQGDSAMYLCASSFPSAVTTGQTTDTQYFGPGTRLTVL.

This clonotype was recorded a few times. This chain links TRBV7-9 with TRBJ1-1; perhaps TRBD1 as D (5 bases). The germline CDR1 and CDR2 sequences are SEHNR and FQNEAQ (reference sequence). V was shortened by 1 base and J by 3 bases, with 12 bases between the two germline ends. This CDR3 contains 15 residues. DNA for the CDR3: TGTGCCAGCAGCTTAGTTTCAGGGTTCGACACTGAAGCTTTCTTT. It codes for CASSLVSGFDTEAFF.

This clonotype was detected ten times or more. The rearrangement links TRBV28 to TRBJ1-1, with a tentative D call TRBD1 (5 bases). The CDR3 spans 13 residues. V was trimmed by 6 bases and J by 1 base, leaving 9 bases between them. CDR1 MDHEN and CDR2 SYDVKM come from the germline V gene. CDR3: CASSWGRNTEAFF. The DNA for the CDR3 is TGTGCCAGCAGCTGGGGACGGAACACTGAAGCTTTCTTT.

The J gene is TRBJ1-1, the V gene TRBV7-4; D might be TRBD1 (5 bases). The CDR3 contains 13 residues. The germline V and J ends were trimmed by 3 bases and 5 bases, with 10 bases remaining between them. CDR1 is SGHVT and CDR2 is SQSDAQ in the germline V gene. The CDR3 loop reads CASSFRQPTEAFF. The CDR3, as DNA: TGTGCCAGCAGCTTTCGACAGCCGACTGAAGCTTTCTTT.

This clonotype was detected many times. This chain connects TRBV4-1 to TRBJ2-2; possible D gene TRBD1, 6 bases. Germline V gene sequence: CDR1 MGHRA, CDR2 YSYEKL. The CDR3 length is 19 residues. V was clipped by 0 bases and J by 0 bases, with 17 bases between them. Here the CDR3 DNA reads TGCGCCAGCAGCCAAGAAAGCGTGGGACACCTATCGAACACCGGGGAGCTGTTTTTT. Translating gives CASSQESVGHLSNTGELFF.

This clonotype was observed at least ten times. The V call is TRBV7-2, the J call TRBJ1-2; D gene uncertain. V dropped 0 bases and J dropped 3 bases, with 11 bases sitting between them. This CDR3 is built from 15 residues. Looked up from germline, CDR1 is SGHTA and CDR2 is FQGNSA. The DNA of the CDR3 is TGTGCCAGCAGCTTAGCGCTGAGAGTAGACTATGGCTACACCTTC. Amino acid sequence: CASSLALRVDYGYTF.

In this sample, this clonotype turned up many times. The V gene is TRBV7-2, the J gene TRBJ1-4; D gene unclear. CDR1 is SGHTA and CDR2 is FQGNSA in the germline V gene. CDR3 length equals 14 residues. The V end was cut by 6 bases, the J end by 8 bases, with 16 bases between. The chain's CDR3 is CASRHKVRGEKLFF. The CDR3 nucleotides read TGTGCCAGCAGGCATAAAGTACGAGGAGAAAAACTGTTTTTT.

CDR3 nucleotide sequence: TGTGCCAGCAGTCCTTCCTATGGACTAGCGGGGGTGTACGAGCAGTACTTC. Translating gives CASSPSYGLAGVYEQYF. V gene TRBV2 combines with J gene TRBJ2-7; 13 bases are a match to TRBD2. Unmatched junction bases numbered 11, after V lost 5 bases and J lost 4 bases. Germline V gives CDR1 SNHLY, CDR2 FYNNEI. This CDR3 is built from 17 residues.

This clonotype was seen a handful of times. The chain links TRBV12-3 or TRBV12-4 to TRBJ1-5; D ambiguous. This CDR3 spans 13 amino acids. Between the trimmed V and J ends, which lost 6 bases and 0 bases, there was a span of 6 bases. The DNA of the CDR3 is TGTGCCAGCAGCGCAGATAGCAATCAGCCCCAGCATTTT. This gives the protein CASSADSNQPQHF.

This clonotype came up many times. The chain uses TRBV5-1 and TRBJ1-5; unclear D gene. CDR1 is SGHRS and CDR2 is YFSETQ in the germline V gene. The CDR3 consists of 13 residues. V gave up 4 bases and J gave up 5 bases, with 10 bases separating them. CDR3 bases: TGCGCCAGCAGCCCTTGGATGGATCAGCCCCAGCATTTT. Residues: CASSPWMDQPQHF.

The chain combines TRBV7-9 with TRBJ2-7, with 9 bases matching TRBD1. V dropped 4 bases and J dropped 4; count of bases not matched to a gene: 8. The CDR3 extends over 15 amino acids. Germline CDR1 SEHNR, CDR2 FQNEAQ (reference sequence). As DNA, the CDR3 is TGTGCCAGCAGCTCCCGCGGACAGGGGCTGTACGAGCAGTACTTC. This translates into CASSSRGQGLYEQYF.